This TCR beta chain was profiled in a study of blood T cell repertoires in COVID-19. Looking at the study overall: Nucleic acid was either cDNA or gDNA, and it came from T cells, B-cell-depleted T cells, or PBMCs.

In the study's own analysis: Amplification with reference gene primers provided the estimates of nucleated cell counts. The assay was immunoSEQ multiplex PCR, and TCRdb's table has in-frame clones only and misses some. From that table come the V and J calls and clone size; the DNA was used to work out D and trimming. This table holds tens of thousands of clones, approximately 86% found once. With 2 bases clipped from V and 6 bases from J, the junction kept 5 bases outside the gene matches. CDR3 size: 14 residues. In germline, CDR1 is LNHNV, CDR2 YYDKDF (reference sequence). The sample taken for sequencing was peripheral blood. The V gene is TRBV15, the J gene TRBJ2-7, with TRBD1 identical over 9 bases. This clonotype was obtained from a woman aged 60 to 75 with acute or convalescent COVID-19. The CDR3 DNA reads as TGTGCCACCAGCAGAAGGGACAGGGTGTCCGAGCAGTACTTC. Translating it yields CATSRRDRVSEQYF.